Below are 5 T cell receptor beta chains sequenced from a single sample in a study of OX40 agonist ivuxolimab in advanced cancers. Only in-frame clones appear in the TCRdb table, and some are missing; sequencing was by immunoSEQ multiplex PCR. The sample contains 30,000 to 45,000 clones, 80% to 85% of which appear only once. Sequenced material: CD4+ or CD8+ T cells sorted from blood, taken in a trial of the OX40 agonist ivuxolimab. Receptors were obtained from an adult with an advanced solid tumor such as melanoma, head and neck, liver or kidney cancer.

The V gene is TRBV11-2, the J gene TRBJ2-1; a weak D match, TRBD2 (6 bases). V lost 1 base to trimming and J lost 0 bases, with 19 bases between them. The CDR3 covers 19 residues. Germline V gene data show CDR1 as SGHAT and CDR2 as FQNNGV. The CDR3 protein is CASSLVDPAGVTSYNEQFF. CDR3 DNA: TGTGCCAGCAGCTTAGTTGACCCAGCGGGCGTAACCTCCTACAATGAGCAGTTCTTC.

This chain joins TRBV4-1 and TRBJ1-5, with D possibly being TRBD1 (6 bases). The CDR3 contains 13 residues. The V end was cut by 5 bases, the J end by 5 bases, with 10 bases between. The germline V gene has CDR1 MGHRA and CDR2 YSYEKL. The CDR3 DNA reads as TGCGCCAGCAGCTACACAGGGTATCAGCCCCAGCATTTT. Its protein product is CASSYTGYQPQHF.

By share, this clone counts as medium-sized. The junction shows a germline mismatch at one end, possibly a read error. The chain employs TRBV18 and TRBJ2-5; D gene uncertain. Germline V gene sequence: CDR1 KGHSH, CDR2 LQKENI. The CDR3 spans 13 residues. This chain's CDR3 is CASSEEPQGTQYF. Here the CDR3 DNA reads TGTGCCAGCTCAGAGGAACCTCAAGGGACCCAGTACTTC.

This chain links TRBV7-2 with TRBJ2-1; 11 positions agree with TRBD1. Losses at the gene ends were 5 bases for V and 1 base for J; bases not matched to a gene: 4. Germline CDR1 and CDR2: SGHTA and FQGNSA. The CDR3 is 16 residues long. The CDR3 loop reads CASSGQGASSYNEQFF. DNA of the CDR3: TGTGCCAGCAGCGGACAGGGGGCTAGTTCCTACAATGAGCAGTTCTTC.

The CDR3 protein is CASSLADEQYF. The CDR3 DNA follows: TGTGCCAGCAGCTTAGCCGACGAGCAGTACTTC. The rearrangement joins TRBV7-3 to TRBJ2-7; D call uncertain. The CDR3 runs 11 residues. Germline V gene sequence: CDR1 SGHTA, CDR2 FQGTGA. The V and J ends lost 2 bases and 5 bases respectively, with 4 bases between them. Looking up the rest from reference TRBV7-3 and TRBJ2-7 gives the full variable domain: GAGVSQTPSNKVTEKGKYVELRCDPISGHTALYWYRQSLGQGPEFLIYFQGTGAADDSGLPNDRFFAVRPEGSVSTLKIQRTERGDSAVYLCASSLADEQYFGPGTRLTVT.